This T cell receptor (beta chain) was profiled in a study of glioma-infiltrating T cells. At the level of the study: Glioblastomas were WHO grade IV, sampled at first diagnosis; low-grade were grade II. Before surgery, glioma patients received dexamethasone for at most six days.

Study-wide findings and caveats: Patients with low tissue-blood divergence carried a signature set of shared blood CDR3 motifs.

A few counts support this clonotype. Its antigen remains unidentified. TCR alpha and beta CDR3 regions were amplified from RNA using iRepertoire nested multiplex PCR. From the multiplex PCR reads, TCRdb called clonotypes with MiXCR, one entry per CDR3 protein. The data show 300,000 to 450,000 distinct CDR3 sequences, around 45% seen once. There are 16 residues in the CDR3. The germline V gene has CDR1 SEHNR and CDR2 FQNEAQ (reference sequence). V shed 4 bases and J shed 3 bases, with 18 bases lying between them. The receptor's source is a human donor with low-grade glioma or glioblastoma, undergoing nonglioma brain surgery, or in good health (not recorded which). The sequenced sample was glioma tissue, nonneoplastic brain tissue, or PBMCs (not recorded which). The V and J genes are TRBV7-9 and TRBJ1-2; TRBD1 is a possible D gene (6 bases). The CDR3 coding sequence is TGTGCCAGCAGCTACCCCACGGGGGGCGCATACTATGGCTACACCTTC. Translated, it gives CASSYPTGGAYYGYTF.